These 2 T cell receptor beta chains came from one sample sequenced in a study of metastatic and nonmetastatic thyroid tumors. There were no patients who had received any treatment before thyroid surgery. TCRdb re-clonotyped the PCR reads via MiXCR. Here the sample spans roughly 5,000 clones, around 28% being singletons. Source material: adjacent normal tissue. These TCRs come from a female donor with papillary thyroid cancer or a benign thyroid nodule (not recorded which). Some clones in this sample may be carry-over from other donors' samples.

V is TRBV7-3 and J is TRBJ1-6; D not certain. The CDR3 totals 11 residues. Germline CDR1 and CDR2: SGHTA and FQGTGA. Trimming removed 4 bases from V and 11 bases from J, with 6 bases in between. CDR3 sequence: CASSSQPPLHF. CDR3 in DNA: TGTGCCAGCAGCTCTCAACCACCCCTCCACTTT.

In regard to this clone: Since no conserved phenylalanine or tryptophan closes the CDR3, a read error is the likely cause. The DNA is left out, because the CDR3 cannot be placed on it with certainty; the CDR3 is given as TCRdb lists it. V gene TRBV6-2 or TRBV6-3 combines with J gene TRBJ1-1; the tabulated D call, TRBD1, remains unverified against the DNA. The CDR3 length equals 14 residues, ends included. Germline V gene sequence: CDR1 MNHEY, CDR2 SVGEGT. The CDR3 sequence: CASSYSTILGGLIV.